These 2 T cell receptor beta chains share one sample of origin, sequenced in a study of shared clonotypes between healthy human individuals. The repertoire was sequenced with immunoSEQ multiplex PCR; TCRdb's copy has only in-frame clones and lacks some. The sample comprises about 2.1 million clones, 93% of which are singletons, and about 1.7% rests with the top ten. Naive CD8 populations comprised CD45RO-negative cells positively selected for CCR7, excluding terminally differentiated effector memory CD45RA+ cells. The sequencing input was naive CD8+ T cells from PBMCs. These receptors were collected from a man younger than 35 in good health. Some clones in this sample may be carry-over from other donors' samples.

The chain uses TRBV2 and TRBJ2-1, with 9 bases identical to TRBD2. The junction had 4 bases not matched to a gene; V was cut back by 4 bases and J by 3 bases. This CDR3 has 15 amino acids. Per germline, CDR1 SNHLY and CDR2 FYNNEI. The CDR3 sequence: CASSGGLAIYNEQFF. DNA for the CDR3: TGTGCCAGCAGTGGGGGACTAGCCATCTACAATGAGCAGTTCTTC.

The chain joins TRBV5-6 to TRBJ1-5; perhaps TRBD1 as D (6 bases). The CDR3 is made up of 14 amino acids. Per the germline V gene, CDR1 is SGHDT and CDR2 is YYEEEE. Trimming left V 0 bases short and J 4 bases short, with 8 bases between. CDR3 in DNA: TGTGCCAGCAGCTTGGGACAGGATAATCAGCCCCAGCATTTT. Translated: CASSLGQDNQPQHF.